This T cell receptor beta chain was identified during a study of regulatory T cells in long-lasting Graves disease. About the study: Antithyroid drugs had been taken by newly diagnosed Graves' patients for under 3 months.

CDR1 is SNHLY and CDR2 is FYNNEI in the germline V gene. J was trimmed by 0 bases and V by 3 bases; bases with no gene match: 3. The CDR3 consists of 16 residues. CDR3 regions were amplified by Arm-PCR using iRepertoire HTBI primers to build TCR beta libraries. One entry per CDR3 protein, called by TCRdb with MiXCR from the multiplex PCR reads. In the table there are hundreds of thousands of distinct CDR3 sequences, around 16% of which are singletons. Documented time point: newly diagnosed GD, antithyroid drugs for less than 3 months. The TCR library was prepared using RNA isolated from PBMCs. With EDTA tubes as the receptacles, 7 to 9 milliliters of peripheral blood were drawn.

The chain has TRBV2 and TRBJ2-3, with 10 bases identical to TRBD2. The sample was peripheral blood mononuclear cells (PBMCs), taken at new diagnosis, from a patient treated with antithyroid drugs. This clonotype was sampled from a female donor with Graves disease. DNA for the CDR3: TGTGCCAGCAGTGAGAATAGCGGGGGGAGCACAGATACGCAGTATTTT. Translated, it gives CASSENSGGSTDTQYF.